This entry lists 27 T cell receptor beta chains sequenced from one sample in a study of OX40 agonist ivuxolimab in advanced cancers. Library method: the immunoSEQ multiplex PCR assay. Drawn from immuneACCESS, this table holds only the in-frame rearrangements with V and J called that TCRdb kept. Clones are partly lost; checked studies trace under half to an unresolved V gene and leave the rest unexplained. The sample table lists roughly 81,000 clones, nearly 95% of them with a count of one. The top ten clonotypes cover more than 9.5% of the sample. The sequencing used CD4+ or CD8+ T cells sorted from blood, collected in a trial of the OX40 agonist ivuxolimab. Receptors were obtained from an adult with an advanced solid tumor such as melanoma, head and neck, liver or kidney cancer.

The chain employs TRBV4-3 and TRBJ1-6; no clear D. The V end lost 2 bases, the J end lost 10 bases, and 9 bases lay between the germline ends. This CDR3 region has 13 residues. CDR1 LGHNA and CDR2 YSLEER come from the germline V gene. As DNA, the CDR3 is TGCGCCAGCAGCCAAATCCAAGCGTCACCCCTCCACTTT. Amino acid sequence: CASSQIQASPLHF.

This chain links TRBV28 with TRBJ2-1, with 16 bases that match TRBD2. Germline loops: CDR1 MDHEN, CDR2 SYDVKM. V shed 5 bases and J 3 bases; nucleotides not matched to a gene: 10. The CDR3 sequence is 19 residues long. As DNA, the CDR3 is TGTGCCAGCAGTACCTCGGGACTAGCGGGAGGGCCCTACTACAATGAGCAGTTCTTC. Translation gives CASSTSGLAGGPYYNEQFF.

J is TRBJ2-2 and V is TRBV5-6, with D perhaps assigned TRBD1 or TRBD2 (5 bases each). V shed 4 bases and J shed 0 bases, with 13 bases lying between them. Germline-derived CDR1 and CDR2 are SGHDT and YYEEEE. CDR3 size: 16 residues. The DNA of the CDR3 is TGTGCCAGCAGCCGCACCGGGGACCCGAACACCGGGGAGCTGTTTTTT. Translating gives CASSRTGDPNTGELFF. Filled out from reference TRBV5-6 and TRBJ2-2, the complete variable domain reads DAGVTQSPTHLIKTRGQQVTLRCSPKSGHDTVSWYQQALGQGPQFIFQYYEEEERQRGNFPDRFSGHQFPNYSSELNVNALLLGDSALYLCASSRTGDPNTGELFFGEGSRLTVL.

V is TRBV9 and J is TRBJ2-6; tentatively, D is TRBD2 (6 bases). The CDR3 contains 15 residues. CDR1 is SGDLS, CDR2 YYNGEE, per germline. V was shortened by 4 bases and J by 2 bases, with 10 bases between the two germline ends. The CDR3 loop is CASSKEGAGANVLTF. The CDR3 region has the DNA TGTGCCAGCAGCAAGGAGGGAGCTGGGGCCAACGTCCTGACTTTC.

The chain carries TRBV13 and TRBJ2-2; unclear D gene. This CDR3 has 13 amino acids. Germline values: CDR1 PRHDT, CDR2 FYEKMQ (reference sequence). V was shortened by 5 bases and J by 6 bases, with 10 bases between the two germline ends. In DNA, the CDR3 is TGTGCCAGCAGCGCTACATGGTCCGGGGAGCTGTTTTTT. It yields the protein CASSATWSGELFF.

CDR3 bases: TGTGCCAGCAGCCTCGACCCCAGGGACTATCCTTACGAGCAGTACTTC. As protein: CASSLDPRDYPYEQYF. The rearrangement joins TRBV9 to TRBJ2-7; 7 nucleotides agree with TRBD2. The CDR3 loop spans 16 amino acids. Germline V gives CDR1 SGDLS, CDR2 YYNGEE. J lost 4 bases, V lost 4 bases, and 14 bases had no gene match.

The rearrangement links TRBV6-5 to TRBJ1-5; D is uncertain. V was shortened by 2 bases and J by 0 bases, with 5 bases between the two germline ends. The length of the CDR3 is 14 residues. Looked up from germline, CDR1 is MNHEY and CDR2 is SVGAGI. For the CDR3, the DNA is TGTGCCAGCAGTTACGCCGGTAGCAATCAGCCCCAGCATTTT. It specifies CASSYAGSNQPQHF.

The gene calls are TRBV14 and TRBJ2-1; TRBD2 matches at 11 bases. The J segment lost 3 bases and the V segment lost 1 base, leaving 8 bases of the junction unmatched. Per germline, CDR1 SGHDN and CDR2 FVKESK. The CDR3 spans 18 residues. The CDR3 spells CASSQAYTTSGNYNEQFF. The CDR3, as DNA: TGTGCCAGCAGCCAAGCCTATACGACTAGCGGGAACTACAATGAGCAGTTCTTC.

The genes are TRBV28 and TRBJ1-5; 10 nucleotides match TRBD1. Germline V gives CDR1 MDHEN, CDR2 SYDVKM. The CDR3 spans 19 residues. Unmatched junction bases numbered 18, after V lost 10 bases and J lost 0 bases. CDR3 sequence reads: CAITTYSRTGGYSNQPQHF. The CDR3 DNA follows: TGTGCCATCACTACCTACAGCAGGACAGGGGGTTATAGCAATCAGCCCCAGCATTTT.

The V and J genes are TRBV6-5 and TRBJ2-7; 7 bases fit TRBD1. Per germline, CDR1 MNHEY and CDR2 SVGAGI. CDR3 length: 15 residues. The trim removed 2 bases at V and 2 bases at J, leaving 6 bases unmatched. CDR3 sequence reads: CASSYPGQSTYEQYF. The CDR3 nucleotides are TGTGCCAGCAGTTACCCGGGACAGTCGACCTACGAGCAGTACTTC.

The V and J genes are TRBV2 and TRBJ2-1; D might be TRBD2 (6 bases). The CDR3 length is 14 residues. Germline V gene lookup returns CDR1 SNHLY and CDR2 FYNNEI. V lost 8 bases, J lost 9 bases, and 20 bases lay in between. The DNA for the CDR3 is TGTGCCAGCGAGGGGACTCTGTCGTTCAGTGAGCAGTTCTTC. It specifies CASEGTLSFSEQFF.

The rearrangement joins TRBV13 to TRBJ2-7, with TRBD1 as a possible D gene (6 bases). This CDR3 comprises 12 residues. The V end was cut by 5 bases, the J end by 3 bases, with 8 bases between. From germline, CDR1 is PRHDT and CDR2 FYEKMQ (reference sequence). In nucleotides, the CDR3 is TGTGCCAGCAGCACAGGGAACTACGAGCAGTACTTC. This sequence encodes CASSTGNYEQYF.

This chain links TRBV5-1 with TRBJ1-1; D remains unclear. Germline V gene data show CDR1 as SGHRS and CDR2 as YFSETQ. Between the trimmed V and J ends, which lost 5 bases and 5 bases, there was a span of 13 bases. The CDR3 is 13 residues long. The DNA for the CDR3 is TGCGCCAGCAGGGAGAGGGTTTCGACTGAAGCTTTCTTT. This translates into CASRERVSTEAFF.

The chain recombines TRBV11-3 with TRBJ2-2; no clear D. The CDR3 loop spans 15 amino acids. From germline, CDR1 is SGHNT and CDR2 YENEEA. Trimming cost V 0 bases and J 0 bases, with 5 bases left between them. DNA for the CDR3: TGTGCCAGCAGCTTAGATGGTTCGAACACCGGGGAGCTGTTTTTT. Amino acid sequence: CASSLDGSNTGELFF.

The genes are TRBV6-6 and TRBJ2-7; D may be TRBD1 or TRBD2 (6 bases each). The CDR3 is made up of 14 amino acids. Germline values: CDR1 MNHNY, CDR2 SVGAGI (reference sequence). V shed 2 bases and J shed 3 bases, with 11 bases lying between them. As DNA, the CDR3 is TGTGCCAGCAGTTACGGGGGGCCGGGCTACGAGCAGTACTTC. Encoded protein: CASSYGGPGYEQYF.

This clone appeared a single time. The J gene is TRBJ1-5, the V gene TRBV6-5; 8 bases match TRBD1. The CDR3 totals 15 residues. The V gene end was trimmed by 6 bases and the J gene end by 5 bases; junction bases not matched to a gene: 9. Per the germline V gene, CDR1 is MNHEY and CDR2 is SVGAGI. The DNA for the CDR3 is TGTGCCAGCAGATTACAGGGGGGGAGGGATCAGCCCCAGCATTTT. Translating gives CASRLQGGRDQPQHF.

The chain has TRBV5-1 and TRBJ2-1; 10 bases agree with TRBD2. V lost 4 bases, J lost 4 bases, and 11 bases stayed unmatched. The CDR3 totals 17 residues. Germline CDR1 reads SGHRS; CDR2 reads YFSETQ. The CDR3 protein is CASSPRSGTSVYNEQFF. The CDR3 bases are TGCGCCAGCAGCCCACGCTCGGGGACTAGCGTATACAATGAGCAGTTCTTC.

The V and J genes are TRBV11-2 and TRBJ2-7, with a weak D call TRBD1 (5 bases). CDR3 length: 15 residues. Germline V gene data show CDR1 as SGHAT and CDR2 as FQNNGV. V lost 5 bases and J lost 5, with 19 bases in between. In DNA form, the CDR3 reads TGTGCCAGCAGCGAACTGGCAGGGTCTGCCAACGAGCAGTACTTC. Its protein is CASSELAGSANEQYF.

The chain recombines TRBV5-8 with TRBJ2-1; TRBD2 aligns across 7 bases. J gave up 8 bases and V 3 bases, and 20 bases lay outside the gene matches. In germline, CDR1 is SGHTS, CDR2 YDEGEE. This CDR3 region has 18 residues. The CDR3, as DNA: TGTGCCAGCAGCTCGGGTCTTGGTCAGGCTAGCGGACTTTATGAGCAGTTCTTC. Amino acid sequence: CASSSGLGQASGLYEQFF.

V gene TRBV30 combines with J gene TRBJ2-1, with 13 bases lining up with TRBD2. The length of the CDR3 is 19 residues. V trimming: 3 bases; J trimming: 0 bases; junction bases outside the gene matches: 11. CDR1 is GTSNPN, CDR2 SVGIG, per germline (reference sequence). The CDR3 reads CAWSGLAGDRTSSYNEQFF. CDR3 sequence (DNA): TGTGCCTGGAGCGGACTAGCGGGAGACCGAACCAGCTCCTACAATGAGCAGTTCTTC.

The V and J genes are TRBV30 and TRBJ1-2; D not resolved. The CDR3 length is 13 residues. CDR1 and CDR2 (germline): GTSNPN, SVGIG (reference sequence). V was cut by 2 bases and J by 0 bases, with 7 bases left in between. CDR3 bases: TGTGCCTGGAGTATCGGAGCTAACTATGGCTACACCTTC. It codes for CAWSIGANYGYTF.

CDR3 sequence reads: CASSPGDRGNEQFF. In DNA, the CDR3 is TGTGCCAGCAGCCCGGGGGACAGGGGTAATGAGCAGTTCTTC. V is TRBV5-6 and J is TRBJ2-1; 10 bases fit TRBD1. Germline V gene sequence: CDR1 SGHDT, CDR2 YYEEEE. The CDR3 consists of 14 residues. After removal of 4 bases from V and 7 bases from J, the junction contained 5 bases not matched to a gene.

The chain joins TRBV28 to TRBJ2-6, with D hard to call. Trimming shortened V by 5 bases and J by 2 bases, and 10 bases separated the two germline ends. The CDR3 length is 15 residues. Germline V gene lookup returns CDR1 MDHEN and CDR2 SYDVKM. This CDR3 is CASSPLGPGANVLTF. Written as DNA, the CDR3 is TGTGCCAGCAGTCCTCTCGGACCTGGGGCCAACGTCCTGACTTTC.

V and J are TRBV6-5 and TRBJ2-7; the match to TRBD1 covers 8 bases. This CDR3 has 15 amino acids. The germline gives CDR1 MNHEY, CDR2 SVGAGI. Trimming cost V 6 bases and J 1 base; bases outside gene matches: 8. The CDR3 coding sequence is TGTGCCAGCAGGGAGAGAGGACAGGGATCCTACGAGCAGTACTTC. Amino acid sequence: CASRERGQGSYEQYF.

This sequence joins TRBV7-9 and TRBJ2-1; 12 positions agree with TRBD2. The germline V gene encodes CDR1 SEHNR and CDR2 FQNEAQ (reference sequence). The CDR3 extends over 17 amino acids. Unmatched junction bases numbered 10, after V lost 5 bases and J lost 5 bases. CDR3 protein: CASSDLAGGPEDNEQFF. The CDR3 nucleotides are TGTGCCAGCAGCGACCTAGCGGGAGGGCCGGAGGACAATGAGCAGTTCTTC.

CDR3 in amino acids: CASSLGLAGAWEQYF. DNA for the CDR3: TGTGCCAGCAGCTTGGGACTAGCGGGAGCCTGGGAGCAGTACTTC. The genes are TRBV7-3 and TRBJ2-7; 14 bases fit TRBD2. Losses at the gene ends were 3 bases for V and 7 bases for J; bases not matched to a gene: 5. This CDR3 comprises 15 residues. Germline CDR1 and CDR2: SGHTA and FQGTGA.

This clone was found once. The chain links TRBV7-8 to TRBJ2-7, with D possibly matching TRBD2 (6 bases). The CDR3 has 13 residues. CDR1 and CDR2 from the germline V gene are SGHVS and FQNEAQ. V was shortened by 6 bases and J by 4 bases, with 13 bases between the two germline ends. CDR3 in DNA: TGTGCCAGCAGGGCGGGGTTTGAGTACGAGCAGTACTTC. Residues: CASRAGFEYEQYF.